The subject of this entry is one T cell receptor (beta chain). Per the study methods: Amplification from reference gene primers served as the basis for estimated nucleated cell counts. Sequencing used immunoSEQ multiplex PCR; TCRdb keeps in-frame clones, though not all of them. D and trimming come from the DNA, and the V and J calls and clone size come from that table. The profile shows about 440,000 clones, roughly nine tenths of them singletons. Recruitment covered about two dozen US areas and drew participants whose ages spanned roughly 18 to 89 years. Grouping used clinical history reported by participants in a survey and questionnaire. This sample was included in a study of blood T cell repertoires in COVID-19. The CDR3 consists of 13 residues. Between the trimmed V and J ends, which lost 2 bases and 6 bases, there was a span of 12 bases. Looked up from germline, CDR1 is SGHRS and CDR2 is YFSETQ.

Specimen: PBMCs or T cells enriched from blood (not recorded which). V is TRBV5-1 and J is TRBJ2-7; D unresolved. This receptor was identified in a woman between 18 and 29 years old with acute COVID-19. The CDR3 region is CASSFVVAGEQYF. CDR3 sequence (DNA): TGCGCCAGCAGCTTTGTTGTAGCCGGCGAGCAGTACTTC.